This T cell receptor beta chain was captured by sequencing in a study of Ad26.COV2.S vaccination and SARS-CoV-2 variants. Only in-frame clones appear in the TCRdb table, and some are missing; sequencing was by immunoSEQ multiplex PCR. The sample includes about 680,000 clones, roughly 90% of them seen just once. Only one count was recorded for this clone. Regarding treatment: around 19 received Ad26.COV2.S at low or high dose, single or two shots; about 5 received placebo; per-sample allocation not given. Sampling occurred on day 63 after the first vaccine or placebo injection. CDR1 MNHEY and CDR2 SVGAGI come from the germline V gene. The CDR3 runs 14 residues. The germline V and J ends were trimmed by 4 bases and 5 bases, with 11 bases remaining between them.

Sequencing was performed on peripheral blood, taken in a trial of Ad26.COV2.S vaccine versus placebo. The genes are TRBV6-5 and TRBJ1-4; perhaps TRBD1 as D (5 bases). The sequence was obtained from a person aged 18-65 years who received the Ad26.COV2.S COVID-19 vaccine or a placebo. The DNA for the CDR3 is TGTGCCAGCAGTTTACAGGTTGGCAATGAAAAACTGTTTTTT. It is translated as CASSLQVGNEKLFF.